The next 18 T cell receptor beta chains were all read from a single sample in a study of shared clonotypes between healthy human individuals. Sequencing used immunoSEQ multiplex PCR; TCRdb keeps in-frame clones, though not all of them. The sample has about 2 million clones, roughly 94% seen once. Naive-designated CD8 cells lacked CD45RO, were positively enriched for CCR7, and omitted terminally differentiated effector memory CD45RA+ cells. The material sequenced was naive CD8+ T cells sorted from blood. These receptors were taken from a man aged 18 to 29 in good health.

The V call is TRBV5-1, the J call TRBJ1-1; D gene ambiguous. This CDR3 contains 18 residues. The germline V and J ends were trimmed by 4 bases and 1 base, with 23 bases remaining between them. From germline, CDR1 is SGHRS and CDR2 YFSETQ. The DNA for the CDR3 is TGCGCCAGCAGCCTACGGCGGGGTCTAACCGACAAGAACACTGAAGCTTTCTTT. Translation gives CASSLRRGLTDKNTEAFF.

The chain links TRBV10-2 to TRBJ1-5, with D tentatively TRBD1 (5 bases). V lost 8 bases and J 0 bases, leaving 14 bases between the germline ends. Germline CDR1 reads WSHSY; CDR2 reads SAAADI. The CDR3 totals 15 residues. CDR3 sequence reads: CASSKLGDSNQPQHF. In DNA, the CDR3 is TGCGCCAGCTCCAAACTGGGGGATAGCAATCAGCCCCAGCATTTT.

The gene calls are TRBV25-1 and TRBJ2-5, with D hard to call. Germline V CDR1 and CDR2: MGHDK, SYGVNS. The CDR3 length is 12 residues. The V gene lost 10 bases and the J gene lost 7 bases, with 16 bases spanning the gap. The CDR3 nucleotides read TGTGCCACCACCCCTAGGGATGGGACCCAGTACTTC. This translates into CATTPRDGTQYF.

The genes are TRBV6-5 and TRBJ1-5, with D possibly being TRBD1 (6 bases). Germline CDR1 and CDR2: MNHEY and SVGAGI. CDR3 length: 15 amino acids. Trimming pared 5 bases from V and 6 bases from J, leaving 17 bases between. This chain's CDR3 is CASSRDSGGGQPQHF. CDR3 DNA: TGTGCCAGCAGTAGAGACTCGGGGGGCGGTCAGCCCCAGCATTTT.

This chain connects TRBV6-5 to TRBJ2-1, with D maybe TRBD2 (6 bases). In germline, CDR1 is MNHEY, CDR2 SVGAGI. This CDR3 is 16 amino acids long. V lost 1 base to trimming and J lost 4 bases, with 14 bases between them. CDR3 in DNA: TGTGCCAGCAGTTACTTAGCGGCCCTTGATTACAATGAGCAGTTCTTC. Translating gives CASSYLAALDYNEQFF.

This chain connects TRBV7-8 to TRBJ2-7; a possible D gene is TRBD2 (5 bases). The V end was cut by 2 bases, the J end by 6 bases, with 14 bases between. The CDR3 has 14 amino acids. Germline V gene data show CDR1 as SGHVS and CDR2 as FQNEAQ. In DNA form, the CDR3 reads TGTGCCAGCAGCTTACTAATGGACTGGCGCGAGCAGTACTTC. It codes for CASSLLMDWREQYF.

A word on this clone: Additional DNA sequences in this sample encode the identical CDR3. J is TRBJ2-7 and V is TRBV10-3; a weak D match, TRBD2 (6 bases). The CDR3 loop spans 11 amino acids. V lost 4 bases, J lost 5 bases, and 6 bases lay in between. The germline V gene encodes CDR1 ENHRY and CDR2 SYGVKD. CDR3 protein: CAISGGDEQYF. In nucleotides, the CDR3 is TGTGCCATCAGTGGGGGGGACGAGCAGTACTTC.

The V gene is TRBV19, the J gene TRBJ2-7, with TRBD2 matching 8 bases. This CDR3 has 15 residues. CDR1 is LNHDA and CDR2 is SQIVND in the germline V gene (reference sequence). After removal of 4 bases from V and 2 bases from J, the junction contained 7 bases not matched to a gene. The CDR3 loop is CASSTTGGLAYEQYF. As DNA, the CDR3 is TGTGCCAGTAGTACTACGGGGGGGCTGGCCTACGAGCAGTACTTC.

The chain combines TRBV11-2 with TRBJ2-3, with D unresolved. The CDR3 runs 15 residues. Germline V gene sequence: CDR1 SGHAT, CDR2 FQNNGV. The V end lost 4 bases, the J end lost 2 bases, and 13 bases lay between the germline ends. DNA of the CDR3: TGTGCCAGCAGCTGGTTCGGCCAGCTCACAGATACGCAGTATTTT. Translating gives CASSWFGQLTDTQYF.

The V gene is TRBV27, the J gene TRBJ2-6, with D unresolved. V lost 8 bases, J lost 0 bases, and 14 bases lay in between. The CDR3 loop spans 16 amino acids. In germline, CDR1 is MNHEY, CDR2 SMNVEV (reference sequence). Here the CDR3 reads CASSGPRNSGANVLTF. DNA for the CDR3: TGTGCCAGCTCCGGGCCGCGAAACTCTGGGGCCAACGTCCTGACTTTC. Filled out from reference TRBV27 and TRBJ2-6, the complete variable domain reads EAQVTQNPRYLITVTGKKLTVTCSQNMNHEYMSWYRQDPGLGLRQIYYSMNVEVTDKGDVPEGYKVSRKEKRNFPLILESPSPNQTSLYFCASSGPRNSGANVLTFGAGSRLTVL.

The J gene is TRBJ1-5, the V gene TRBV28; D uncertain. Trimming stripped 7 bases from V and 0 bases from J, with 28 bases between. Germline V gene data show CDR1 as MDHEN and CDR2 as SYDVKM. This CDR3 is 20 amino acids long. As DNA, the CDR3 is TGTGCCAGCATCTTTACGGGCCAATTAGGAGAAGAAAATAGCAATCAGCCCCAGCATTTT. It is translated as CASIFTGQLGEENSNQPQHF. Full variable domain (outside the CDR3, taken from reference TRBV28 and TRBJ1-5): DVKVTQSSRYLVKRTGEKVFLECVQDMDHENMFWYRQDPGLGLRLIYFSYDVKMKEKGDIPEGYSVSREKKERFSLILESASTNQTSMYLCASIFTGQLGEENSNQPQHFGDGTRLSIL.

This sequence joins TRBV2 and TRBJ2-1, with D hard to call. V lost 7 bases and J lost 7, with 8 bases in between. The CDR3 has 11 amino acids. Germline V gene sequence: CDR1 SNHLY, CDR2 FYNNEI. The CDR3 DNA is TGTGCCAGCACGAGATCGAATGAGCAGTTCTTC. Translated: CASTRSNEQFF.

The count of this clone is one. The chain combines TRBV21-1 with TRBJ1-1. TRBV21-1 is marked as a pseudogene. This CDR3 is 15 amino acids long. CDR3 nucleotides: TGTGCCAGCAGCAAAGTTGGGTCCGTGGTGACTGAAGCTTTCTTT. This encodes CASSKVGSVVTEAFF.

CDR3 amino acids: CASSQLDGQETQYF. The DNA of the CDR3 is TGTGCCAGCAGCCAACTAGACGGCCAAGAGACCCAGTACTTC. V usage is TRBV7-8 and J usage is TRBJ2-5; maybe TRBD2 (5 bases). Germline V CDR1 and CDR2: SGHVS, FQNEAQ. CDR3 length: 14 residues. The ends were cut back, 5 bases at V and 1 base at J, with 11 bases in the middle.

A note on this clone: The sample contains more than one DNA sequence encoding this CDR3. The V and J genes are TRBV9 and TRBJ2-7, with 10 bases identical to TRBD2. This CDR3 region has 14 residues. Germline-derived CDR1 and CDR2 are SGDLS and YYNGEE. V shed 3 bases, J shed 2 bases, and the junction held 2 bases outside the gene matches. The CDR3 coding sequence is TGTGCCAGCAGCGCCGGACTAGCGGCCTACGAGCAGTACTTC. Translation gives CASSAGLAAYEQYF.

This chain links TRBV7-2 with TRBJ2-7; the match to TRBD2 covers 10 bases. The germline CDR1 and CDR2 sequences are SGHTA and FQGNSA. With 1 base clipped from V and 4 bases from J, the junction kept 13 bases outside the gene matches. The CDR3 loop spans 18 amino acids. The CDR3 spells CASSLEGLAGGNMYEQYF. For the CDR3, the DNA is TGTGCCAGCAGCTTAGAAGGGTTAGCGGGAGGTAATATGTACGAGCAGTACTTC.

Here the CDR3 DNA reads TGTGCCAGCAGTTCTCCGGGACAGTATTTCAATCAGCCCCAGCATTTT. As protein: CASSSPGQYFNQPQHF. The chain employs TRBV11-3 and TRBJ1-5; TRBD1 aligns across 7 bases. The CDR3 spans 16 residues. J gave up 3 bases and V 6 bases, and 11 bases lay outside the gene matches. Per the germline V gene, CDR1 is SGHNT and CDR2 is YENEEA. The full variable domain, its missing parts supplied by reference TRBV11-3 and TRBJ1-5, is EAGVVQSPRYKIIEKKQPVAFWCNPISGHNTLYWYLQNLGQGPELLIRYENEEAVDDSQLPKDRFSAERLKGVDSTLKIQPAELGDSAVYLCASSSPGQYFNQPQHFGDGTRLSIL.

V usage is TRBV25-1 and J usage is TRBJ1-1; TRBD1 aligns across 9 bases. Germline assignment: CDR1 MGHDK and CDR2 SYGVNS. The CDR3 extends over 12 amino acids. Unmatched junction bases numbered 4, after V lost 7 bases and J lost 7 bases. This chain's CDR3 is CASKGDRVEAFF. The CDR3 region has the DNA TGTGCCAGCAAGGGGGACAGGGTTGAAGCTTTCTTT. Full variable domain (remainder filled in from reference TRBV25-1 and TRBJ1-1): EADIYQTPRYLVIGTGKKITLECSQTMGHDKMYWYQQDPGMELHLIHYSYGVNSTEKGDLSSESTVSRIRTEHFPLTLESARPSHTSQYLCASKGDRVEAFFGQGTRLTVV.